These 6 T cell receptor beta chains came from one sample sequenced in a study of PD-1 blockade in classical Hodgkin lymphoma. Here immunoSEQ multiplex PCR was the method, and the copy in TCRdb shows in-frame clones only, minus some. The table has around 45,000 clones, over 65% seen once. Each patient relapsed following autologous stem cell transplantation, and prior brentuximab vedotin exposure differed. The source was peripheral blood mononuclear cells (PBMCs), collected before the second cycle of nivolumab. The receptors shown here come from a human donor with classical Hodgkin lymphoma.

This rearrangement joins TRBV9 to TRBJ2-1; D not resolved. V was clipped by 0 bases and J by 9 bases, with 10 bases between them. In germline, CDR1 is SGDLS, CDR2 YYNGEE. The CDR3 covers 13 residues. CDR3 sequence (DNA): TGTGCCAGCAGCGTAGTTACGGCTTCTGAGCAGTTCTTC. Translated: CASSVVTASEQFF.

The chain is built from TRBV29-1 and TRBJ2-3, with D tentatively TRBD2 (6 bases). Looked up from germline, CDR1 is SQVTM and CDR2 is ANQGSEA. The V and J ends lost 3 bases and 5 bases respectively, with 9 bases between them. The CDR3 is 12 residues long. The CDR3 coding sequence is TGCAGCGTTGATGACGGGGGAGATACGCAGTATTTT. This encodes CSVDDGGDTQYF.

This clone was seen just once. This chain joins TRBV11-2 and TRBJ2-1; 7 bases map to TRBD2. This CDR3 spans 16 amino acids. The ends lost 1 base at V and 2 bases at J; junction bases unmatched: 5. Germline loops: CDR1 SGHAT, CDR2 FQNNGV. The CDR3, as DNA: TGTGCCAGCAGCTTAGTACGTGGGAGGGCCTACAATGAGCAGTTCTTC. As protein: CASSLVRGRAYNEQFF.

CDR3 coding DNA: TGTGCCAGTAGTGTGGCGGACAGCTCCTACGAGCAGTACTTC. As protein: CASSVADSSYEQYF. The chain recombines TRBV19 with TRBJ2-7; possibly TRBD1 for D (6 bases). This CDR3 is 14 amino acids long. Trimming pared 5 bases from V and 0 bases from J, leaving 11 bases between. Germline-derived CDR1 and CDR2 are LNHDA and SQIVND (reference sequence).

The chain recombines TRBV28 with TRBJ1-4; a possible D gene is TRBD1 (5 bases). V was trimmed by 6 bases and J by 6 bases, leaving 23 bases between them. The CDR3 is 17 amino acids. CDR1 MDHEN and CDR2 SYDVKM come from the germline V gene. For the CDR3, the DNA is TGTGCCAGCAGCCTACCTCCCCCAGGGAATGGCGATGAAAAACTGTTTTTT. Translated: CASSLPPPGNGDEKLFF.

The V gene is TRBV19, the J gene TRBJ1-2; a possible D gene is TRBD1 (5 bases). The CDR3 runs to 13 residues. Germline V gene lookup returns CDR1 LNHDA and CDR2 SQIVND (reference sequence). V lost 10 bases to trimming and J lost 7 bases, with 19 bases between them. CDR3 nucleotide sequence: TGTGCCACCAGAACCAGGGACGGGAGTGGCTACACCTTC. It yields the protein CATRTRDGSGYTF.